The clone carrying this T cell receptor beta chain was seen a few times. The record originates from a study of blood T cell repertoires in COVID-19. The CDR3 sequence is 16 residues long. Germline assignment: CDR1 MDHEN and CDR2 SYDVKM. The V and J ends lost 10 bases and 2 bases respectively, with 22 bases between them. The assay was immunoSEQ multiplex PCR, and TCRdb's table has in-frame clones only and misses some. The table lists 150,000 to 200,000 clones, under 85% of them singletons. Sequencing was performed on peripheral blood. The TCR sequence derives from a man aged 60-69 years with active or convalescent COVID-19. This sequence joins TRBV28 and TRBJ2-3; a possible D gene is TRBD1 (5 bases). The CDR3 here is CATPPRQYRLTDTQYF. Written as DNA, the CDR3 is TGTGCCACCCCTCCTCGACAGTACCGTCTCACAGATACGCAGTATTTT.